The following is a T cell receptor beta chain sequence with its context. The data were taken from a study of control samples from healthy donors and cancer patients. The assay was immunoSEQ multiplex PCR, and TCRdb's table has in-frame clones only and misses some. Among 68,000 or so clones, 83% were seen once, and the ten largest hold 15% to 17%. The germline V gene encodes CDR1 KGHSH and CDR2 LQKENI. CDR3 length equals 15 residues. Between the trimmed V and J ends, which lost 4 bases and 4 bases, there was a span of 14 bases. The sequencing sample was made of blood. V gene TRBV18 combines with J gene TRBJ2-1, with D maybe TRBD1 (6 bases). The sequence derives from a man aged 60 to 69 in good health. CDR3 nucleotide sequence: TGTGCCAGCTCACACCAGGACAGAAATTACAATGAGCAGTTCTTC. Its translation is CASSHQDRNYNEQFF.